Listed below are T cell receptor beta chains from one sample, sequenced in a study of STAT3 mutations in large granular lymphocyte leukemia. Using immunoSEQ multiplex PCR, the repertoire was profiled, and TCRdb retains in-frame clones only, with some absent. The sample gives about 5,700 clones, more than 60% of which show up once; 84% is in the top ten. Sequencing was done on a sample of peripheral blood mononuclear cells. The source is a man in his forties with T-cell large granular lymphocyte leukemia. Some clones in this sample may be carry-over from other donors' samples. Both conserved end residues are part of each CDR3. A D gene is named only where the DNA matches it firmly. Where a row states a size, it is once, few, many or the class of an expanded clone; other rows omit it.

size,D,J,V,DNA,CDR3
NA,NA,TRBJ1-1,TRBV9,TGTGCCAGCAGCGTAGTGGTGGGGACTGAAGCTTTCTTT,CASSVVVGTEAFF
NA,NA,TRBJ2-3,TRBV11-2,TGTGCCAGCAGCTTAGTGGGGGGATATACGCAGTATTTT,CASSLVGGYTQYF
NA,TRBD2,TRBJ2-1,TRBV5-8,TGTGCCAGCAGCAGGGTTTCGGGAGGGTACAATGAGCAGTTCTTC,CASSRVSGGYNEQFF
medium-sized,NA,TRBJ2-1,TRBV25-1,TGTGCCAGCAGTGGCTTAGGGTATGAGCAGTTCTTC,CASSGLGYEQFF
once,NA,TRBJ2-5,TRBV28,TGTGCCAGCCTCTCCGGGAGTGGTGAGACCCAGTACTTC,CASLSGSGETQYF
NA,TRBD1,TRBJ2-1,TRBV15,TGTGCCACCAGCATCCCGGGACAGGGGGGGCCCTACAATGAGCAGTTCTTC,CATSIPGQGGPYNEQFF
NA,NA,TRBJ1-2,TRBV30,TGTGCCGAAGGGACGAACTATGGCTACACCTTC,CAEGTNYGYTF
NA,NA,TRBJ1-5,TRBV4-1,TGCGCCAGCAGTCATCGGGGGGAGGGTCAGCCCCAGCATTTT,CASSHRGEGQPQHF
NA,TRBD1,TRBJ2-2,TRBV4-1,TGCGCCAGCAGCCAAGATAGCCAGGGGGTCGGGGAGCTGTTTTTT,CASSQDSQGVGELFF
NA,NA,TRBJ2-3,TRBV20-1,TGCAGTGCTCCCCCAACAGATACGCAGTATTTT,CSAPPTDTQYF
NA,NA,TRBJ2-2,TRBV7-9,TGTGCCAGCAGCTTAGTTTTAGGATACACCGGGGAGCTGTTTTTT,CASSLVLGYTGELFF
NA,NA,TRBJ2-7,TRBV13,TGTGCCAGCAGCAAGAGGGCAGGGAACTCCTACGAGCAGTACTTC,CASSKRAGNSYEQYF
NA,NA,TRBJ2-4,TRBV28,TGTGCCAGCAGTATCGGGACGGGGGTTAAAAACATTCAGTACTTC,CASSIGTGVKNIQYF
NA,NA,TRBJ1-1,TRBV9,TGTGCCAGCAGCTCCCTCGCCGGGGGGCACACTGAAGCTTTCTTT,CASSSLAGGHTEAFF
medium-sized,TRBD1,TRBJ1-1,TRBV2,TGTGCCAGCAGTGAAGGTACAGGGGCTGAAGCTTTCTTT,CASSEGTGAEAFF
NA,TRBD2,TRBJ2-1,TRBV28,TGTGCCAGCAGTCGGACTAGCGGGAGGAATGAGCAGTTCTTC,CASSRTSGRNEQFF
few,NA,TRBJ1-2,TRBV19,TGTGCCAGTAACGGACAAACGGGGGCGTACTATGGCTACACCTTC,CASNGQTGAYYGYTF
NA,NA,TRBJ2-6,TRBV5-1,TGCGCCAGCAGAGGAACAGGGAGCTCTGGGGCCAACGTCCTGACTTTC,CASRGTGSSGANVLTF
NA,NA,TRBJ1-1,TRBV6-6,TGTGCCAGCAGTTACTCCCTTACATGGGACGCTGAAGCTTTCTTT,CASSYSLTWDAEAFF
once,NA,TRBJ2-4,TRBV6-5,TGTGCCAGCAGTCCCCAGGGCACCCAAAACATTCAGTACTTC,CASSPQGTQNIQYF
NA,NA,TRBJ2-2,TRBV28,TGTGCCAGCAGGCACCCGATCAACACCGGGGAGCTGTTTTTT,CASRHPINTGELFF
NA,TRBD2,TRBJ2-1,TRBV9,TGTGCCAGCAGCTCAAGACTAGCGGGAGTCTACAATGAGCAGTTCTTC,CASSSRLAGVYNEQFF
NA,NA,TRBJ1-4,TRBV7-9,TGTGCCAGCAGCTTAGCTGTAGACATAACTAATGAAAAACTGTTTTTT,CASSLAVDITNEKLFF
NA,NA,TRBJ1-5,TRBV4-1,TGCGCCAGCAGCCGTAAGGGGCAGAGCAATCAGCCCCAGCATTTT,CASSRKGQSNQPQHF
NA,TRBD1,TRBJ1-1,TRBV10-3,TGTGCCATCATGGCGACAGGGGGCACTGAAGCTTTCTTT,CAIMATGGTEAFF
NA,NA,TRBJ1-2,TRBV9,TGTGCCAGCAGCACTCACCTGGCCGGGCGGTTCGGCTACACCTTC,CASSTHLAGRFGYTF
NA,NA,TRBJ2-3,TRBV6-1,TGTGCCAGACCCCTTCTGGATACGCAGTATTTT,CARPLLDTQYF
few,TRBD1,TRBJ2-7,TRBV6-1,TGTGCCAGCAGTGAATTCTTCGACAGGGGGCTTGAGCAGTACTTC,CASSEFFDRGLEQYF
NA,NA,TRBJ2-7,TRBV19,TGTGCCAGTAGTATAGTCGGCAGCGGAATGACCCACGAGCAGTACTTC,CASSIVGSGMTHEQYF
once,NA,TRBJ2-7,TRBV5-1,TGCGCCAGCAGCTTGGTCCGACAGGCCGACGAGCAGTACTTC,CASSLVRQADEQYF
NA,TRBD2,TRBJ2-1,TRBV7-9,TGTGCCAGCAGCTCTCCCGCGGGAGGCTACAATGAGCAGTTCTTC,CASSSPAGGYNEQFF
NA,NA,TRBJ1-4,TRBV5-4,TGTGCCAGCAGCTGGTCAGGGGCAACTAATGAAAAACTGTTTTTT,CASSWSGATNEKLFF
NA,TRBD1,TRBJ1-1,TRBV19,TGTGCCAGTGCCAGGGACAGGATGAACACTGAAGCTTTCTTT,CASARDRMNTEAFF
NA,TRBD2,TRBJ2-1,TRBV9,TGTGCCAGCAGCGTACGAGTAGCGGGAGCCCTCTACAATGAGCAGTTCTTC,CASSVRVAGALYNEQFF
NA,NA,TRBJ2-3,TRBV19,TGTGCCAGTAAAGTGGAAGATACGCAGTATTTT,CASKVEDTQYF